This T cell receptor (beta chain) was sequenced for a study of shared clonotypes between healthy human individuals. Positively selected for CCR7, the CD45RO-negative cells used as naive CD8 cells excluded terminally differentiated effector memory CD45RA+ cells. The CDR3 is 15 amino acids. Germline CDR1 reads MNHEY; CDR2 reads SVGAGI. Trimming cost V 7 bases and J 5 bases, with 21 bases left between them. The repertoire was sequenced with immunoSEQ multiplex PCR; TCRdb's copy has only in-frame clones and lacks some. The sample contains about 2.1 million clones, over 85% of which appear only once. This clonotype was sampled from a man between 18 and 35 years old in good health. Some clones in this sample may be carry-over from other donors' samples. Sequenced sample: naive CD8+ T cells from PBMCs. The rearrangement joins TRBV6-5 to TRBJ2-7; TRBD2 is a possible D gene (6 bases). The CDR3 DNA reads as TGTGCCAGCAAGGAGGGTTTAAGTGTGGTCCACGAGCAGTACTTC. Translation: CASKEGLSVVHEQYF.